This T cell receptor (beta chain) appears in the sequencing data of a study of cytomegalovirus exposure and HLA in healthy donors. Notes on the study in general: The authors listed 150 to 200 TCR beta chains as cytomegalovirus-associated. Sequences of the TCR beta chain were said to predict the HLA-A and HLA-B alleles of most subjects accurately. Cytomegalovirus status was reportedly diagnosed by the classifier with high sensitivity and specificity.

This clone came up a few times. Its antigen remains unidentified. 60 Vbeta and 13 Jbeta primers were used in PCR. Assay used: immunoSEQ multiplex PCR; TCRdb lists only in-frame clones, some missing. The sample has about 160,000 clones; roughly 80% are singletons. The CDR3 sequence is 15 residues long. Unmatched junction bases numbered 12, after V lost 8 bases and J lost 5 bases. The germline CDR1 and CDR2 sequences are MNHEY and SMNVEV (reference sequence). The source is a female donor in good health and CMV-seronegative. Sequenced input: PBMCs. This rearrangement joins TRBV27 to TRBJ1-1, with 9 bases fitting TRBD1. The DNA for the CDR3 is TGTGCCAGCCGCCGTACAGGGGGCAGGTGGACTGAAGCTTTCTTT. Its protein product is CASRRTGGRWTEAFF.